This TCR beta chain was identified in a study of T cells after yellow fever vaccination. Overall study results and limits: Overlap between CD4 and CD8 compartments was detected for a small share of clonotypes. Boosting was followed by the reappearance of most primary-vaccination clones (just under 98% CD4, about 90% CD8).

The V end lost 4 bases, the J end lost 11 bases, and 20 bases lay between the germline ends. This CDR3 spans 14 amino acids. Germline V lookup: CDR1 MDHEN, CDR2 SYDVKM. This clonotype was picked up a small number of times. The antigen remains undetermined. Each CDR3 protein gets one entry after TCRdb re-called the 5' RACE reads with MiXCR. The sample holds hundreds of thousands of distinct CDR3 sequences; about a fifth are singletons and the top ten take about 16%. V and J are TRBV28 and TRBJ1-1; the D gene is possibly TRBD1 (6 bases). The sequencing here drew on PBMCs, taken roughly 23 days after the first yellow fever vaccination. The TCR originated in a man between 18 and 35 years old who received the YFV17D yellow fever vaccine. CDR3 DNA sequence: TGTGCCAGCAGTTGGGGGGCAGGGAGCCGAGGCGCTTTCTTT. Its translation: CASSWGAGSRGAFF.